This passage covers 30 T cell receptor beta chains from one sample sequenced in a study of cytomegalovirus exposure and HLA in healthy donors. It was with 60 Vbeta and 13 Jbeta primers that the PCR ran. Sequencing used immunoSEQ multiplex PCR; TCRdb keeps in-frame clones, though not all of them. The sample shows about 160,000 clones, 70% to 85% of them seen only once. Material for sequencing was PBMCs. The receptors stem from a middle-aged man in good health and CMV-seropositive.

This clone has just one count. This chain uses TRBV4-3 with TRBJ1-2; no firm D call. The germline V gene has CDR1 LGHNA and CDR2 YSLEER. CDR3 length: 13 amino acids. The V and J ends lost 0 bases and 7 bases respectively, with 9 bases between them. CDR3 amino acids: CASSQDPQSGYTF. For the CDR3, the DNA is TGCGCCAGCAGCCAAGATCCACAAAGTGGCTACACCTTC.

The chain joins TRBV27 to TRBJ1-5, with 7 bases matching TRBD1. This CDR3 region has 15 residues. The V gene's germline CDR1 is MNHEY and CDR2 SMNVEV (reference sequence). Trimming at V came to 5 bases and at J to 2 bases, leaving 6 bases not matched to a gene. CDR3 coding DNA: TGTGCCAGCAGTATCACAGGGGTACGCAATCAGCCCCAGCATTTT. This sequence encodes CASSITGVRNQPQHF.

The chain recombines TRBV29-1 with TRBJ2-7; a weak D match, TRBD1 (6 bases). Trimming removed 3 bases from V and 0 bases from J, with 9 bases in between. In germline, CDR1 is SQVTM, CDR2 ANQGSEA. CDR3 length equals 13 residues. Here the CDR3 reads CSVDTGNSYEQYF. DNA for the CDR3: TGCAGCGTTGATACAGGGAACTCCTACGAGCAGTACTTC.

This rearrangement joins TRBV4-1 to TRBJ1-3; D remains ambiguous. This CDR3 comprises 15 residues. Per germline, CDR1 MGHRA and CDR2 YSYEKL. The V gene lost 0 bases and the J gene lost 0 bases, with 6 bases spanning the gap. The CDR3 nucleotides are TGCGCCAGCAGCCAAGATGTCGGCTCTGGAAACACCATATATTTT. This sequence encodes CASSQDVGSGNTIYF.

The CDR3 reads CASSLAINTEAFF. For the CDR3, the DNA is TGCGCCAGCAGCTTGGCTATTAACACTGAAGCTTTCTTT. This rearrangement joins TRBV5-1 to TRBJ1-1, with D unresolved. Per the germline V gene, CDR1 is SGHRS and CDR2 is YFSETQ. Trimming took 0 bases from V and 2 from J, leaving 5 bases between them. This CDR3 has 13 residues.

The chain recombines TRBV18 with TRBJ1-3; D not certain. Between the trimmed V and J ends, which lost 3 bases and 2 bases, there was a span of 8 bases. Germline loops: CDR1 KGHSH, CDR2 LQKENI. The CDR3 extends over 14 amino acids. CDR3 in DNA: TGTGCCAGCTCACCCTTCGGGGCTGGAAACACCATATATTTT. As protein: CASSPFGAGNTIYF.

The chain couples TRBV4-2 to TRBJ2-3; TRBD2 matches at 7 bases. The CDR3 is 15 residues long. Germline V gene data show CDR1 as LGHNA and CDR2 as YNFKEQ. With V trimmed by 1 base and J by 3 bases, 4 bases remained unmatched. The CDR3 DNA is TGTGCCAGCAGCCAAGGACTAGCCAGTACAGATACGCAGTATTTT. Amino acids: CASSQGLASTDTQYF.

The CDR3 coding sequence is TGTGCCAGCAGCTTGGGCGGGGGGGGCAACGAGCAGTACTTC. Translation: CASSLGGGGNEQYF. The V and J genes are TRBV5-4 and TRBJ2-7; TRBD2 aligns across 9 bases. V trimming: 0 bases; J trimming: 5 bases; junction bases outside the gene matches: 3. Per germline, CDR1 SGHNT and CDR2 YYREEE (reference sequence). CDR3 length: 14 amino acids.

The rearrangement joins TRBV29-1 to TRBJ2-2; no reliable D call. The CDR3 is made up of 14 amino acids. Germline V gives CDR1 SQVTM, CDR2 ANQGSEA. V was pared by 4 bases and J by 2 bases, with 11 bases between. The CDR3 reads CSVAARLNTGELFF. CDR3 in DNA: TGCAGCGTTGCGGCCAGGCTTAACACCGGGGAGCTGTTTTTT.

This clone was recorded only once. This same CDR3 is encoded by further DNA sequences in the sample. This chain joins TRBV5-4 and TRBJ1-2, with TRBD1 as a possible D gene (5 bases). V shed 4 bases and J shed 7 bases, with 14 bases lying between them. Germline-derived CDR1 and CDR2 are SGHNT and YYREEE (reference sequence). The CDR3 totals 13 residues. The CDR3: CASSPRGTLGYTF. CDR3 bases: TGTGCCAGCAGCCCGCGGGGGACCCTTGGCTACACCTTC.

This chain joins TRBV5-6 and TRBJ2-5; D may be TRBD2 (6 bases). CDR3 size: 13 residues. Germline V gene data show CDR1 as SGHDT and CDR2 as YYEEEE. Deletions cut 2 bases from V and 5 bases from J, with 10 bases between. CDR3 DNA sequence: TGTGCCAGCAGCTTCGATGGAGGGGAGACCCAGTACTTC. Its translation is CASSFDGGETQYF.

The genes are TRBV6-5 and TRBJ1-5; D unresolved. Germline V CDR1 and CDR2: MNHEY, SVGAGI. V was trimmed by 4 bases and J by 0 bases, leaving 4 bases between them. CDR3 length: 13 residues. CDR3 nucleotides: TGTGCCAGCAGTTCACATAGCAATCAGCCCCAGCATTTT. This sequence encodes CASSSHSNQPQHF.

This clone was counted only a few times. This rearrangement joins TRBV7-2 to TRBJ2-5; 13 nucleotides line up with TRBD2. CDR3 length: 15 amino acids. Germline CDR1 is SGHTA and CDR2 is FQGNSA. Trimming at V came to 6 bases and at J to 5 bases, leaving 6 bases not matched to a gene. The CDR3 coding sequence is TGTGCCAGCAGACCACTAGCGGGGGGGCCGGAGACCCAGTACTTC. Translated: CASRPLAGGPETQYF. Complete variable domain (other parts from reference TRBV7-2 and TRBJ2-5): GAGVSQSPSNKVTEKGKDVELRCDPISGHTALYWYRQSLGQGLEFLIYFQGNSAPDKSGLPSDRFSAERTGGSVSTLTIQRTQQEDSAVYLCASRPLAGGPETQYFGPGTRLLVL.

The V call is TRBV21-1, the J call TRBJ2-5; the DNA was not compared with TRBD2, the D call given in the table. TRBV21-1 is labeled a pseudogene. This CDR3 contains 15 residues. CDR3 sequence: CASSKAGLAEETQYF. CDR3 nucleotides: TGTGCCAGCAGCAAAGCAGGGCTAGCGGAGGAGACCCAGTACTTC.

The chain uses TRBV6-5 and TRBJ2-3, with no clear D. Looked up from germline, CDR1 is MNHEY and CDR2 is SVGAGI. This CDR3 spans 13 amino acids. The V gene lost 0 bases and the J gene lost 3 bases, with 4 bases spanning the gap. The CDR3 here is CASSYSATDTQYF. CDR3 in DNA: TGTGCCAGCAGTTACTCAGCGACAGATACGCAGTATTTT.

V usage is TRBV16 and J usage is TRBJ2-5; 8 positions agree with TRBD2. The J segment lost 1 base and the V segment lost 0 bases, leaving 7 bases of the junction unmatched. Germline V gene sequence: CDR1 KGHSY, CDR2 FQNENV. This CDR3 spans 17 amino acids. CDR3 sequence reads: CASSQSSAGGLQETQYF. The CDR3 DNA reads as TGTGCCAGCAGCCAATCCTCGGCGGGGGGCCTCCAAGAGACCCAGTACTTC.

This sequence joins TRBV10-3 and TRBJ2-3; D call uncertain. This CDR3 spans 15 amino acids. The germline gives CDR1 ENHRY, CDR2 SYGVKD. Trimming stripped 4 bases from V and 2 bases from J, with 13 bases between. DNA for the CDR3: TGTGCCATCAGTGTGGCGGATCCCAACACAGATACGCAGTATTTT. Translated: CAISVADPNTDTQYF.

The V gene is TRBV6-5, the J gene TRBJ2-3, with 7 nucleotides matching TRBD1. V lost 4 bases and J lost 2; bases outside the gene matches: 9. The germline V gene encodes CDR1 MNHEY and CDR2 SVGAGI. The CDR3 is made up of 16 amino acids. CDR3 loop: CASSLIRDRPTDTQYF. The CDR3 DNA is TGTGCCAGCAGTTTAATCCGGGACAGACCCACAGATACGCAGTATTTT.

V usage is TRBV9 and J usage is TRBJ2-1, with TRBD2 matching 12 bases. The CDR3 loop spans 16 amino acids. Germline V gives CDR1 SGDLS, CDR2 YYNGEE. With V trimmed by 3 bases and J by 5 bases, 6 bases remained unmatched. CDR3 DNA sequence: TGTGCCAGCAGCGCGAGGGGGACTAGCGGGCACAATGAGCAGTTCTTC. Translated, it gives CASSARGTSGHNEQFF.

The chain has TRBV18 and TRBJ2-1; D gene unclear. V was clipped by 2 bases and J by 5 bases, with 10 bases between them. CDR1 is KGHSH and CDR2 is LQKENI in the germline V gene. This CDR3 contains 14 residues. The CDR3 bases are TGTGCCAGCTCACCATTCGACAATCACAATGAGCAGTTCTTC. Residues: CASSPFDNHNEQFF.

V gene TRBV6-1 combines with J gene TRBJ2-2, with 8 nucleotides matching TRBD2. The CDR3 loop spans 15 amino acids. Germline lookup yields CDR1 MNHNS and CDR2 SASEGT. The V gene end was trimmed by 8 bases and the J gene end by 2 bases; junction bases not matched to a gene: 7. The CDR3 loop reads CASLMGLGNTGELFF. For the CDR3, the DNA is TGTGCCAGCTTAATGGGACTAGGCAACACCGGGGAGCTGTTTTTT.

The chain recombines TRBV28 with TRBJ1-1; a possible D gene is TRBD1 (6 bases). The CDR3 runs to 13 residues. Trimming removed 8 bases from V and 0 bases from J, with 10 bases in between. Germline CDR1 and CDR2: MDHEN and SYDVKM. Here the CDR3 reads CASGTLLNTEAFF. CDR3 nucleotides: TGTGCCAGCGGGACACTATTGAACACTGAAGCTTTCTTT.

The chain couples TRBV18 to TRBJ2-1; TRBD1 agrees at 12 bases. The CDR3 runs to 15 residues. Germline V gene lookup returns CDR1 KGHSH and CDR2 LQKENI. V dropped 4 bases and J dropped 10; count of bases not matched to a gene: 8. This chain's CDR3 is CASSLGTGGSGEQFF. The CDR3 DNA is TGTGCCAGCTCACTCGGGACAGGGGGCTCTGGGGAGCAGTTCTTC.

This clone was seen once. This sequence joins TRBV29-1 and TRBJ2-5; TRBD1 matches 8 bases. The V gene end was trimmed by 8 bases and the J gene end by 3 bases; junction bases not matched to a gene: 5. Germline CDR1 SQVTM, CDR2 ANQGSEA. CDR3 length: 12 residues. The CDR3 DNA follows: TGCAGCACCCAACAGGGGGAAGAGACCCAGTACTTC. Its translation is CSTQQGEETQYF.

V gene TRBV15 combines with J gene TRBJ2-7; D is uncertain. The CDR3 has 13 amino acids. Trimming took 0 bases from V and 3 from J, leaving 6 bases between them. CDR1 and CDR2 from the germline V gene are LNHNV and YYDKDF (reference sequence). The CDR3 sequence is CATSRDPVYEQYF. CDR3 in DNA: TGTGCCACCAGCAGAGATCCCGTCTACGAGCAGTACTTC.

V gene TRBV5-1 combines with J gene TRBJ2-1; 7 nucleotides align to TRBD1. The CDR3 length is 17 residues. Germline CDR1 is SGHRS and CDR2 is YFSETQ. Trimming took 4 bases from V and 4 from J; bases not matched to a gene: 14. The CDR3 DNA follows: TGCGCCAGCAGCCCACCCGGGGACAGCTCGATATACAATGAGCAGTTCTTC. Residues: CASSPPGDSSIYNEQFF.

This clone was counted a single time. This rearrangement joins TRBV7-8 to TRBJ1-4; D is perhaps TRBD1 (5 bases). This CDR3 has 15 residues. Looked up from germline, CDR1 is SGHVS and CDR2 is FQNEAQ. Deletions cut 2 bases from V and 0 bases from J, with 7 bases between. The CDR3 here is CASSLRGATNEKLFF. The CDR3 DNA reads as TGTGCCAGCAGCTTAAGGGGTGCAACTAATGAAAAACTGTTTTTT.

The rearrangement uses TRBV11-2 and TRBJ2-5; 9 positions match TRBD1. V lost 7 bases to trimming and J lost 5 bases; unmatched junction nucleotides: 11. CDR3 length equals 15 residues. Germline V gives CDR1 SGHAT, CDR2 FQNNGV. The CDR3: CASTQDRGWGETQYF. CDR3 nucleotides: TGTGCCAGCACCCAGGACAGGGGTTGGGGGGAGACCCAGTACTTC.

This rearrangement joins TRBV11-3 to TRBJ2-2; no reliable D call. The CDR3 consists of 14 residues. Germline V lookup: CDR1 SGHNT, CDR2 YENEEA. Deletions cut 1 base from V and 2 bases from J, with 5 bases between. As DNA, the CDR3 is TGTGCCAGCAGCTTAGCCAGAAACACCGGGGAGCTGTTTTTT. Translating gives CASSLARNTGELFF. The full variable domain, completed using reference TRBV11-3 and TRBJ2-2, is EAGVVQSPRYKIIEKKQPVAFWCNPISGHNTLYWYLQNLGQGPELLIRYENEEAVDDSQLPKDRFSAERLKGVDSTLKIQPAELGDSAVYLCASSLARNTGELFFGEGSRLTVL.

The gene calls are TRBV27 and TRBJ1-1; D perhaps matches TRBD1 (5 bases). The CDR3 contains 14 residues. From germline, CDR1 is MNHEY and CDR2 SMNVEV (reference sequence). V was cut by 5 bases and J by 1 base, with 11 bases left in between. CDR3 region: CASSADRSNTEAFF. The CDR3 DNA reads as TGTGCCAGCAGTGCCGACAGATCGAACACTGAAGCTTTCTTT.